The source of this T cell receptor (beta chain) is a study of blood T cell repertoires in COVID-19. Background on the study: Acute-phase and convalescent COVID-19 samples originated in the United States, Italy and Spain. PBMCs, B-cell-depleted T cells, or T cells were the source of the cDNA or gDNA that made up the material.

Under the authors' procedure: Estimation of nucleated cell counts was performed using reference gene primer amplification. Here immunoSEQ multiplex PCR was the method, and the copy in TCRdb shows in-frame clones only, minus some. V, J and clone size derive from that table, while D and trimming were established from the DNA sequence. This table holds about 69,000 clones, 75% to 95% found once. The CDR3 runs to 14 residues. Germline assignment: CDR1 SGHNT and CDR2 YYREEE (reference sequence). V shed 4 bases, J shed 9 bases, and the junction held 9 bases outside the gene matches. The chain links TRBV5-4 to TRBJ1-2; TRBD1 matches at 10 bases. The sequenced sample was peripheral blood. The receptor's source is an older woman with active COVID-19. CDR3 sequence: CASSMGQGMVRYTF. CDR3 DNA sequence: TGTGCCAGCAGCATGGGACAGGGGATGGTGCGCTACACCTTC.